The 9 T cell receptor beta chains given below trace back to one sample, sequenced in a study of T cell responses to AZD1222 COVID-19 vaccine. Here immunoSEQ multiplex PCR was the method, and the copy in TCRdb shows in-frame clones only, minus some. Among 100,000 to 150,000 clones, 91% were seen once, and the ten largest hold approximately 2%. This material consisted of peripheral blood, taken 28 days after the second AZD1222 dose. These receptors were taken from an adult who received the AZD1222 COVID-19 vaccine.

For this clone: The DNA is left out, because the CDR3 cannot be placed on it with certainty; the CDR3 is given as TCRdb lists it. V gene TRBV7-9 combines with J gene TRBJ2-7; the tabulated D call, TRBD1, remains unverified against the DNA. Germline CDR1 SEHNR, CDR2 FQNEAQ (reference sequence). The CDR3 length equals 13 residues, ends included. CDR3 residues: CASSFGTGIREYV.

This clone was counted a single time. The chain combines TRBV6-1 with TRBJ1-1; no definite D call. This CDR3 contains 15 residues. Germline V gene lookup returns CDR1 MNHNS and CDR2 SASEGT. V dropped 0 bases and J dropped 1 base, with 9 bases sitting between them. CDR3 sequence: CASSEASEGNTEAFF. DNA of the CDR3: TGTGCCAGCAGTGAAGCGAGCGAGGGGAACACTGAAGCTTTCTTT.

This sequence joins TRBV12-3 or TRBV12-4 and TRBJ1-1; no clear D gene. Between the trimmed V and J ends, which lost 7 bases and 0 bases, there was a span of 9 bases. The CDR3 is made up of 13 amino acids. The CDR3 nucleotides are TGTGCCAGCACCTTGGGCGTGAACACTGAAGCTTTCTTT. Its protein product is CASTLGVNTEAFF.

The J gene is TRBJ2-1, the V gene TRBV18; possibly TRBD1 for D (6 bases). Germline CDR1 KGHSH, CDR2 LQKENI. This CDR3 has 16 residues. V shed 0 bases and J shed 6 bases, with 15 bases lying between them. The CDR3 loop is CASSPPGAPRGNEQFF. The DNA of the CDR3 is TGTGCCAGCTCACCACCGGGGGCCCCTCGGGGCAATGAGCAGTTCTTC.

J is TRBJ1-3 and V is TRBV7-9; D is undetermined. The CDR3 runs to 13 residues. Looked up from germline, CDR1 is SEHNR and CDR2 is FQNEAQ (reference sequence). V lost 1 base, J lost 7 bases, and 8 bases lay in between. This chain's CDR3 is CASSLGIRNTIYF. In nucleotides, the CDR3 is TGTGCCAGCAGCTTAGGGATAAGGAACACCATATATTTT.

J is TRBJ1-2 and V is TRBV27, with unresolved D. The ends were cut back, 2 bases at V and 7 bases at J, with 20 bases in the middle. Germline V gene data show CDR1 as MNHEY and CDR2 as SMNVEV (reference sequence). CDR3 size: 16 residues. The CDR3 spells CASSLKVRTVPVGYTF. The CDR3 DNA reads as TGTGCCAGCAGTTTAAAGGTTAGGACCGTCCCGGTTGGCTACACCTTC.

V gene TRBV5-1 combines with J gene TRBJ2-5; D tentatively reads TRBD1 or TRBD2 (5 bases each). Trimming pared 3 bases from V and 1 base from J, leaving 16 bases between. This CDR3 comprises 16 residues. Germline CDR1 SGHRS, CDR2 YFSETQ. The CDR3 protein is CASSSGSTDTQETQYF. As DNA, the CDR3 is TGCGCCAGCAGCTCGGGGTCGACAGACACCCAAGAGACCCAGTACTTC. Together with reference TRBV5-1 and TRBJ2-5, the CDR3 gives the full variable domain: KAGVTQTPRYLIKTRGQQVTLSCSPISGHRSVSWYQQTPGQGLQFLFEYFSETQRNKGNFPGRFSGRQFSNSRSEMNVSTLELGDSALYLCASSSGSTDTQETQYFGPGTRLLVL.

This chain connects TRBV9 to TRBJ1-2; 7 bases line up with TRBD1. Per the germline V gene, CDR1 is SGDLS and CDR2 is YYNGEE. This CDR3 has 15 amino acids. With 1 base clipped from V and 2 bases from J, the junction kept 5 bases outside the gene matches. The CDR3 protein is CASSVTPGQNYGYTF. The CDR3 DNA follows: TGTGCCAGCAGCGTAACCCCGGGACAGAACTATGGCTACACCTTC.

V gene TRBV10-3 combines with J gene TRBJ2-1; 7 bases match TRBD1. With 8 bases clipped from V and 3 bases from J, the junction kept 7 bases outside the gene matches. The CDR3 is 14 residues long. Per germline, CDR1 ENHRY and CDR2 SYGVKD. Here the CDR3 reads CAIRQGTGYNEQFF. CDR3 bases: TGTGCCATCCGACAGGGAACAGGCTACAATGAGCAGTTCTTC.